The 16 T cell receptor beta chains in this list originate from one sample, sequenced in a study of identical twins' blood T cells. TCRdb redid the calling of the 5' RACE reads with MiXCR, one entry per CDR3 protein. The sample yields a few hundred thousand distinct CDR3 sequences, about 28% seen once. What was sequenced was PBMCs. The receptors here all came from a woman between 18 and 49 years old in good health.

The V and J genes are TRBV7-9 and TRBJ1-1, with 8 positions matching TRBD1. The V gene's germline CDR1 is SEHNR and CDR2 FQNEAQ (reference sequence). This CDR3 is 15 amino acids long. The V segment lost 5 bases and the J segment 1 base; nucleotides outside the gene matches: 6. The CDR3 sequence: CASSEDRGRNTEAFF. The CDR3 DNA reads TGTGCCAGCAGCGAAGACAGGGGTCGGAACACTGAAGCTTTCTTT.

V is TRBV7-9 and J is TRBJ2-5, with 8 bases fitting TRBD2. The CDR3 extends over 15 amino acids. Germline trimming cut 5 bases from V and 4 bases from J; bases unmatched to any gene: 9. The germline CDR1 and CDR2 sequences are SEHNR and FQNEAQ (reference sequence). The CDR3 loop reads CASSPGGPFVETQYF. The CDR3, as DNA: TGTGCCAGCAGCCCGGGGGGGCCCTTCGTAGAGACCCAGTACTTC.

This clonotype appeared a few times. This chain uses TRBV11-1 with TRBJ1-1; D remains ambiguous. Deletions cut 3 bases from V and 1 base from J, with 9 bases between. Germline V gene data show CDR1 as SGHAT and CDR2 as FQDESV (reference sequence). This CDR3 has 14 amino acids. The CDR3 DNA follows: TGTGCCAGCAGCTTTGTGGCCAGGAACACTGAAGCTTTCTTT. Translation: CASSFVARNTEAFF.

Here the CDR3 reads CASSLLATNTGELFF. DNA for the CDR3: TGCGCCAGCAGCCTCCTAGCGACGAACACCGGGGAGCTGTTTTTT. This rearrangement joins TRBV4-3 to TRBJ2-2, with D perhaps TRBD2 (6 bases). Germline V lookup: CDR1 LGHNA, CDR2 YSLEER. The CDR3 consists of 15 residues. The ends were cut back, 4 bases at V and 0 bases at J, with 9 bases in the middle.

The rearrangement joins TRBV7-3 to TRBJ1-6; D remains unclear. Trimming pared 1 base from V and 8 bases from J, leaving 6 bases between. The CDR3 consists of 13 residues. Germline CDR1 reads SGHTA; CDR2 reads FQGTGA. The CDR3 loop reads CASSLNRDSPLHF. In DNA form, the CDR3 reads TGTGCCAGCAGCTTAAATAGGGATTCACCCCTCCACTTT.

The chain carries TRBV10-3 and TRBJ2-3; 10 bases agree with TRBD2. The CDR3 covers 18 residues. Per the germline V gene, CDR1 is ENHRY and CDR2 is SYGVKD. J gave up 3 bases and V 3 bases, and 12 bases lay outside the gene matches. CDR3 sequence reads: CAISDPSGGAGFTDTQYF. The CDR3 DNA reads as TGTGCCATCAGTGACCCGAGCGGGGGGGCCGGGTTTACAGATACGCAGTATTTT.

This clonotype was observed many times. The chain uses TRBV20-1 and TRBJ1-2; 7 nucleotides line up with TRBD1. CDR1 DFQATT and CDR2 SNEGSKA come from the germline V gene (reference sequence). V lost 5 bases, J lost 0 bases, and 9 bases stayed unmatched. The CDR3 spans 15 residues. The CDR3 DNA reads as TGCAGTGCTCCTCGGGACAGTCAGTCTAACTATGGCTACACCTTC. This gives the protein CSAPRDSQSNYGYTF.

The chain couples TRBV6-4 to TRBJ2-2, with D possibly being TRBD1 (6 bases). The germline gives CDR1 MRHNA, CDR2 SNTAGT. Trimming removed 7 bases from V and 5 bases from J, with 17 bases in between. This CDR3 contains 15 residues. CDR3 DNA sequence: TGTGCCAGCATGAGGGACGGGACACAGACCGGGGAGCTGTTTTTT. This sequence encodes CASMRDGTQTGELFF.

This clonotype was detected many times. The chain links TRBV20-1 to TRBJ2-1; a possible D gene is TRBD2 (6 bases). CDR3 size: 14 residues. V shed 5 bases and J shed 12 bases, with 23 bases lying between them. The V gene's germline CDR1 is DFQATT and CDR2 SNEGSKA (reference sequence). The DNA for the CDR3 is TGCAGTGCTCGCGGACGCGGGACTTTCAGGGCGCAGTTCTTC. It is translated as CSARGRGTFRAQFF.

The chain has TRBV27 and TRBJ1-1; no definite D call. V shed 2 bases and J shed 4 bases, with 8 bases lying between them. The germline CDR1 and CDR2 sequences are MNHEY and SMNVEV (reference sequence). The length of the CDR3 is 13 residues. CDR3 sequence: CASSLTQVTEAFF. The DNA for the CDR3 is TGTGCCAGCAGTTTAACGCAGGTCACTGAAGCTTTCTTT.

This CDR3 is CSIGGTTLTDTQYF. The CDR3 DNA sequence: TGCAGCATTGGTGGGACAACGCTCACAGATACGCAGTATTTT. The chain is built from TRBV29-1 and TRBJ2-3; D is perhaps TRBD1 (6 bases). V dropped 8 bases and J dropped 2 bases, with 17 bases sitting between them. CDR1 SQVTM and CDR2 ANQGSEA come from the germline V gene. The CDR3 covers 14 residues.

As to this clonotype: Germline is not matched at one junction end, which may reflect a read error. The chain carries TRBV29-1 and TRBJ1-3; no clear D. Germline CDR1 SQVTM, CDR2 ANQGSEA. This CDR3 has 16 amino acids. The CDR3 bases are TGCAGCGCAGCCCCCTTACATAGTACAGCTGGAAACACCGTATATTTT. This encodes CSAAPLHSTAGNTVYF.

This clonotype came up a few times. The rearrangement links TRBV20-1 to TRBJ2-3; tentatively, D is TRBD2 (5 bases). The CDR3 spans 14 residues. Trimming removed 3 bases from V and 4 bases from J, with 14 bases in between. The germline V gene has CDR1 DFQATT and CDR2 SNEGSKA (reference sequence). As DNA, the CDR3 is TGCAGTGCTAGTACGGGGAGTCGGGCAGATACGCAGTATTTT. Translating it yields CSASTGSRADTQYF.

V usage is TRBV4-3 and J usage is TRBJ2-3, with D maybe TRBD2 (5 bases). V gave up 1 base and J gave up 4 bases, with 9 bases separating them. The CDR3 sequence is 14 residues long. CDR1 LGHNA and CDR2 YSLEER come from the germline V gene. CDR3 loop: CASSQVVRADTQYF. The CDR3 DNA sequence: TGCGCCAGCAGCCAAGTAGTGCGGGCAGATACGCAGTATTTT.

At least ten counts were recorded for this clonotype. The rearrangement links TRBV29-1 to TRBJ1-1, with no clear D. CDR1 is SQVTM, CDR2 ANQGSEA, per germline. V was cut by 8 bases and J by 5 bases, with 15 bases left in between. The CDR3 extends over 12 amino acids. CDR3 loop: CSHGDRRTEAFF. The CDR3 DNA sequence: TGCAGCCATGGAGATCGGCGAACTGAAGCTTTCTTT.

There are many counts of this clonotype. CDR3: CASSGTLSYEQYF. The CDR3 nucleotides are TGTGCCAGCAGCGGGACACTCTCCTACGAGCAGTACTTC. This chain uses TRBV7-9 with TRBJ2-7, with D perhaps matching TRBD1 (6 bases). Germline V CDR1 and CDR2: SEHNR, FQNEAQ (reference sequence). The CDR3 spans 13 residues. The V and J ends lost 5 bases and 0 bases respectively, with 8 bases between them.